This TCR beta chain was observed in a study of PD-L1 blockade in urothelial cancer. Study-level background: Patients commenced atezolizumab in the mid-2010s, and it was given at 1,200 mg intravenously every 3 weeks. Of prior chemotherapy regimens, patients had received between 0 and 3.

This CDR3 region has 16 residues. The V segment lost 1 base and the J segment 1 base; nucleotides outside the gene matches: 4. Germline assignment: CDR1 LGHNA and CDR2 YNFKEQ. Data came from immunoSEQ multiplex PCR; TCRdb stores just in-frame clones and leaves some out. The table includes tens of thousands of clones, around 83% detected once. The rearrangement links TRBV4-2 to TRBJ2-4, with 7 bases lining up with TRBD2. The sample consisted of PBMCs, taken around atezolizumab (anti-PD-L1) treatment. This receptor was identified in a man between 60 and 75 years old with urothelial cancer. The CDR3 sequence: CASSQGTRYAKNIQYF. The CDR3 coding sequence is TGTGCCAGCAGCCAAGGGACTAGATATGCCAAAAACATTCAGTACTTC.